The rows below give T cell receptor beta chains drawn from one sample of a study of blood T cell repertoires in COVID-19. Method: immunoSEQ multiplex PCR; TCRdb's copy keeps in-frame clones and lacks some. The data show 150,000 or so clones, about 81% seen once. Material for sequencing was peripheral blood. These receptors were taken from a human donor in a cohort sampled during active COVID-19. The CDR3 runs from the conserved cysteine through the conserved F or W. A D gene is named only where the DNA matches it firmly. Clone size is shown for a subset of rows, as once, few, many or a class of expanded clone.

J: TRBJ2-7; size: -; V: TRBV29-1; D: TRBD2; DNA: TGCAGCGTTGGGGCTAGCGGAGGTGTCTCCTACGAGCAGTACTTC; CDR3: CSVGASGGVSYEQYF
J: TRBJ2-1; size: -; V: TRBV14; D: -; DNA: TGTGCCAGCAGCCAACAGCCAGCGGCGTACAATGAGCAGTTCTTC; CDR3: CASSQQPAAYNEQFF
J: TRBJ1-2; size: -; V: TRBV2; D: -; DNA: TGTGCCAGCAGTGTGGTCCTGAGGGTAAACTATGGCTACACCTTC; CDR3: CASSVVLRVNYGYTF
J: TRBJ1-1; size: few; V: TRBV11-3; D: -; DNA: TGTGCCAGCAGCCTAAGTCGTAATGGTGAAGCTTTCTTT; CDR3: CASSLSRNGEAFF
J: TRBJ2-1; size: -; V: TRBV29-1; D: TRBD1; DNA: TGCAGCGTTGAGGGCGGGTGGGGGACAGGGTCCAATGAGCAGTTCTTC; CDR3: CSVEGGWGTGSNEQFF
J: TRBJ2-5; size: -; V: TRBV9; D: -; DNA: TGTGCCAGCAGCCAACGTCCTAGGGGTCAAGAGACCCAGTACTTC; CDR3: CASSQRPRGQETQYF
J: TRBJ2-7; size: -; V: TRBV21-1; D: -; DNA: TGTGCCAGCATCTCTAGCGGCCCGGGCTACGAGCAGTACTTC; CDR3: CASISSGPGYEQYF
J: TRBJ2-7; size: -; V: TRBV6-5; D: -; DNA: TGTGCCAGCAGTTACTCGGAGAACGAGCAGTACTTC; CDR3: CASSYSENEQYF
J: TRBJ1-1; size: -; V: TRBV5-4; D: -; DNA: TGTGCCAGCAGCTTGAAGGGACTGCCTGAAGCTTTCTTT; CDR3: CASSLKGLPEAFF
J: TRBJ2-1; size: -; V: TRBV10-3; D: TRBD2; DNA: TGTGCCACTAGACTAGCGGGCGAAAACAATGAGCAGTTCTTC; CDR3: CATRLAGENNEQFF
J: TRBJ2-5; size: -; V: TRBV28; D: TRBD1; DNA: TGTGCCAGCAGTTCACAGGGACAGATGGGGTTTCGAGAGACCCAGTACTTC; CDR3: CASSSQGQMGFRETQYF
J: TRBJ1-2; size: -; V: TRBV28; D: TRBD1; DNA: TGTGCCGGGGGACAGGGAGGGTTGGGAGGCTACACCTTC; CDR3: CAGGQGGLGGYTF
J: TRBJ2-7; size: -; V: TRBV4-2; D: -; DNA: TGTGCCAGCAGCCAAGATGCCAGATCCGAGCAGTACTTC; CDR3: CASSQDARSEQYF
J: TRBJ2-1; size: -; V: TRBV2; D: TRBD1; DNA: TGTGCCAGCAGTGAAACGGGGACAGGGAGGTCCTACAATGAGCAGTTCTTC; CDR3: CASSETGTGRSYNEQFF
J: TRBJ1-5; size: many; V: TRBV9; D: -; DNA: TGTGCCAGCAGCGTCGGAGGGCCCAATCAGCCCCAGCATTTT; CDR3: CASSVGGPNQPQHF
J: TRBJ1-6; size: -; V: TRBV19; D: TRBD1; DNA: TGTGCCAGTAGTATAATAACAGGGGAAGCACCCCTCCACTTT; CDR3: CASSIITGEAPLHF
J: TRBJ1-3; size: few; V: TRBV30; D: -; DNA: TGTGCCTGGAGTTTCACAGCAGGAACTGGAAACACCATATATTTT; CDR3: CAWSFTAGTGNTIYF
J: TRBJ2-7; size: -; V: TRBV19; D: TRBD1; DNA: TGTGCCAGTAGTACATTGGGACAGGGTTTATCCGAGCAGTACTTC; CDR3: CASSTLGQGLSEQYF
J: TRBJ1-5; size: -; V: TRBV6-5; D: -; DNA: TGTGCCAGCAGTTTATCGCGCGTCAATCAGCCCCAGCATTTT; CDR3: CASSLSRVNQPQHF
J: TRBJ1-1; size: once; V: TRBV9; D: TRBD1; DNA: TGTGCCAGCAGCGTCGGACAGGGGAGACCTTTCTTT; CDR3: CASSVGQGRPFF
J: TRBJ1-4; size: -; V: TRBV28; D: -; DNA: TGTGCCAGCAGCCATAATGAAAAACTGTTTTTT; CDR3: CASSHNEKLFF
J: TRBJ2-2; size: -; V: TRBV2; D: -; DNA: TGTGCCACCCCGAGGGGGTCACCGGGTGGCACCGGGGAGCTGTTTTTT; CDR3: CATPRGSPGGTGELFF
J: TRBJ1-2; size: -; V: TRBV5-6; D: -; DNA: TGTGCCAGCAGCCGGAGACAGGAGAATAACTATGGCTACACCTTC; CDR3: CASSRRQENNYGYTF
J: TRBJ1-3; size: -; V: TRBV7-2; D: -; DNA: TGTGCCAGCAGCTTACAGGGCACCTCTGGAAACACCATATATTTT; CDR3: CASSLQGTSGNTIYF
J: TRBJ1-5; size: -; V: TRBV2; D: -; DNA: TGTGCCAGCAGGGGTAACAGGGCTCCCAGCAATCAGCCCCAGCATTTT; CDR3: CASRGNRAPSNQPQHF
J: TRBJ2-7; size: once; V: TRBV7-2; D: -; DNA: TGTGCCAGCAGCCGTCTCGGAGGGGCCTACGAGCAGTACTTC; CDR3: CASSRLGGAYEQYF
J: TRBJ1-1; size: once; V: TRBV14; D: -; DNA: TGTGCCAGCAGCCAAGTACGGATGGGGAGATTGAACACTGAAGCTTTCTTT; CDR3: CASSQVRMGRLNTEAFF
J: TRBJ1-2; size: once; V: TRBV4-3; D: -; DNA: TGCGCCAGCAGCCAAGTCAGGAGGCCAGACTATGGCTACACCTTC; CDR3: CASSQVRRPDYGYTF